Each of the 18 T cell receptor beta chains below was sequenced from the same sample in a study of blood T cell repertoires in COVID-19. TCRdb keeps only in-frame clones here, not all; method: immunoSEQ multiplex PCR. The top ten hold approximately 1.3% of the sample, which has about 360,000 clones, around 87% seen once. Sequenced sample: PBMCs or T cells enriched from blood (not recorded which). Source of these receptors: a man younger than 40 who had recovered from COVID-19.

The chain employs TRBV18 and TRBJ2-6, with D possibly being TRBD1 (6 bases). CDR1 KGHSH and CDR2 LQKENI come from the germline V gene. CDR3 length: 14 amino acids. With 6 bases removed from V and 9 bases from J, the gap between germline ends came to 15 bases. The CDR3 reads CASSAFRDINVLTF. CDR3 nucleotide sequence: TGTGCCAGCTCGGCCTTCCGGGACATCAACGTCCTGACTTTC.

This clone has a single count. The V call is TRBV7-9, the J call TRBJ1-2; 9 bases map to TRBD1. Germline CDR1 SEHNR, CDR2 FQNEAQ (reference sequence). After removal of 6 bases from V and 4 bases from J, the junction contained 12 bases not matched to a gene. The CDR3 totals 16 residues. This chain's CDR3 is CASSLRDREDRYGYTF. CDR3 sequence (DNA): TGTGCCAGCAGTCTCCGGGACAGGGAGGATCGCTATGGCTACACCTTC.

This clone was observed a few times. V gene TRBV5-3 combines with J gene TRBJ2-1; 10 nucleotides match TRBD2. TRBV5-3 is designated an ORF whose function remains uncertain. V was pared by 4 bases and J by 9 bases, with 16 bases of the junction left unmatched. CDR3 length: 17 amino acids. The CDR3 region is CARSTRQRGGAGGEQFF. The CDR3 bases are TGTGCCAGAAGCACGAGGCAGCGGGGGGGCGCCGGAGGTGAGCAGTTCTTC.

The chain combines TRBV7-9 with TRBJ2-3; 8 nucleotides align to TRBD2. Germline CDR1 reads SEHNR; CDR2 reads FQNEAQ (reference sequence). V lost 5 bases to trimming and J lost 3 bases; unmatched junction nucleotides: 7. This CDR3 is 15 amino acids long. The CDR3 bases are TGTGCCAGCAGCCCCCCCGCGGGAGGAACAGATACGCAGTATTTT. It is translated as CASSPPAGGTDTQYF.

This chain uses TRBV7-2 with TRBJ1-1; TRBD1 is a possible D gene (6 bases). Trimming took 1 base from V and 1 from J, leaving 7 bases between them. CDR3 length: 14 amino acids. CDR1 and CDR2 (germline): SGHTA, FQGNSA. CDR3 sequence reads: CASSLVRGNTEAFF. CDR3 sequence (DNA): TGTGCCAGCAGCTTAGTCAGGGGGAACACTGAAGCTTTCTTT.

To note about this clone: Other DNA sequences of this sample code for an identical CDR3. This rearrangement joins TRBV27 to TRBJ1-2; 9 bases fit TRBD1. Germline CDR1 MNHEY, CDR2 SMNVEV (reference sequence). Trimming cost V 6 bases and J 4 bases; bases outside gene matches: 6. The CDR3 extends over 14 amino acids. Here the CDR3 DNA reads TGTGCCAGCAGCCGGGGACAGGGTGGCTATGGCTACACCTTC. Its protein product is CASSRGQGGYGYTF.

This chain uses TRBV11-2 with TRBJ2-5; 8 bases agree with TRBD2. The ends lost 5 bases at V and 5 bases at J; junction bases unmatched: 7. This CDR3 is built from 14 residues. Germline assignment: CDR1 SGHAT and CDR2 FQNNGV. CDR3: CASSPAGGLETQYF. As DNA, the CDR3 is TGTGCCAGCAGCCCCGCGGGGGGTCTGGAGACCCAGTACTTC.

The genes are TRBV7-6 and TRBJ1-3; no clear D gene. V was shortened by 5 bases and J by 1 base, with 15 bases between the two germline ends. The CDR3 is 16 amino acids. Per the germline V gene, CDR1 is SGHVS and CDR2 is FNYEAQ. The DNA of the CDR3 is TGTGCCAGCAGCGCCAGACTACAAGGGTCTGGAAACACCATATATTTT. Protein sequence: CASSARLQGSGNTIYF.

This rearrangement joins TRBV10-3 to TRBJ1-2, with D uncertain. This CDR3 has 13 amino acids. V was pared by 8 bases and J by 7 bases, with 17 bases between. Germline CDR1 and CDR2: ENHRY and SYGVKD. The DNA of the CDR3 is TGTGCCATCGGGCGGGCACCGTTGGGTGGCTACACCTTC. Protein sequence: CAIGRAPLGGYTF.

The CDR3 sequence: CASSPVSNTGELFF. The DNA of the CDR3 is TGTGCCAGCTCACCAGTATCGAACACCGGGGAGCTGTTTTTT. The chain carries TRBV18 and TRBJ2-2; D ambiguous. Trimming removed 2 bases at V and 0 bases at J, with 4 bases between. This CDR3 comprises 14 residues. CDR1 is KGHSH and CDR2 is LQKENI in the germline V gene.

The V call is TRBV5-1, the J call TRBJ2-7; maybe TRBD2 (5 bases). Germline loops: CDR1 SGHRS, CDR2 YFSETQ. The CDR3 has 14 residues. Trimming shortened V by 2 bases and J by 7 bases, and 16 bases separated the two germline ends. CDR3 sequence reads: CASSFADIQREQYF. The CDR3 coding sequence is TGCGCCAGCAGCTTTGCAGATATCCAGCGGGAGCAGTACTTC.

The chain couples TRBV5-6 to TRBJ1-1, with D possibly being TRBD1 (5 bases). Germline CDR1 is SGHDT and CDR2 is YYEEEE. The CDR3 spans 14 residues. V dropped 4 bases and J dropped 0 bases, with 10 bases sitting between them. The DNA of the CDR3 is TGTGCCAGCAGCCCCACAGGCCTGAACACTGAAGCTTTCTTT. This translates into CASSPTGLNTEAFF. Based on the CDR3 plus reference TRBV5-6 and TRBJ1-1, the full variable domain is DAGVTQSPTHLIKTRGQQVTLRCSPKSGHDTVSWYQQALGQGPQFIFQYYEEEERQRGNFPDRFSGHQFPNYSSELNVNALLLGDSALYLCASSPTGLNTEAFFGQGTRLTVV.

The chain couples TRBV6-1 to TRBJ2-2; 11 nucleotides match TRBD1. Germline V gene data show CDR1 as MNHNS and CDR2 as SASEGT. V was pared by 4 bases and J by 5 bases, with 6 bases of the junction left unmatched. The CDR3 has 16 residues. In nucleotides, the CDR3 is TGTGCCAGCAGTGTCGTTGGGACAGGGGGAACCGGGGAGCTGTTTTTT. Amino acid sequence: CASSVVGTGGTGELFF.

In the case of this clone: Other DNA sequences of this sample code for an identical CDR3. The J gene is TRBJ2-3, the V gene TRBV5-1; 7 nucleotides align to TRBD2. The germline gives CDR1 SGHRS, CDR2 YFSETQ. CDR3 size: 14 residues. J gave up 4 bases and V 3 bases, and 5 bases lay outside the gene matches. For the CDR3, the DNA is TGCGCCAGCAGCTCTGTAGCGGGCGCAGATACGCAGTATTTT. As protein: CASSSVAGADTQYF.

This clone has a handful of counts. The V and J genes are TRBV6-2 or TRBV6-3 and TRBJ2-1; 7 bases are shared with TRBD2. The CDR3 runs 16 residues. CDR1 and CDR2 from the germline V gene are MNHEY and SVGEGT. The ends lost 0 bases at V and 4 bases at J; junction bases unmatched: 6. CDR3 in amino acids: CASSYSAGDPYNEQFF. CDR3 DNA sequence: TGTGCCAGCAGTTACTCCGCGGGGGACCCTTACAATGAGCAGTTCTTC.

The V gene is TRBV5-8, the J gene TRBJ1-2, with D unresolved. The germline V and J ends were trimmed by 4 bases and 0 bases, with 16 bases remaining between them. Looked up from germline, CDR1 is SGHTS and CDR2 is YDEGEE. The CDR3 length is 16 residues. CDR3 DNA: TGTGCCAGCAGCCCCGTTATTGGCCACGCTAACTATGGCTACACCTTC. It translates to CASSPVIGHANYGYTF.

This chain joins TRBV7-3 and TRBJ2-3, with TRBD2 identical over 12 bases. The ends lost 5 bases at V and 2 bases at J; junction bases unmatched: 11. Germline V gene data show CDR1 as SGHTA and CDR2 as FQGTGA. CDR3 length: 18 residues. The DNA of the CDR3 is TGTGCCAGCAGCCCTCGACCCAGACTAGCGGGGGCCACAGATACGCAGTATTTT. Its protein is CASSPRPRLAGATDTQYF.

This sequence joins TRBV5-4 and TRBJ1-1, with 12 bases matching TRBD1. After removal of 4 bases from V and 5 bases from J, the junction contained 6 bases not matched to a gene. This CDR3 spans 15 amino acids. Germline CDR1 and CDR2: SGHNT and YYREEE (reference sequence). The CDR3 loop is CASSRPGQGATEAFF. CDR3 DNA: TGTGCCAGCAGCAGACCGGGACAGGGGGCAACTGAAGCTTTCTTT.